A single sample is the source of the 30 T cell receptor beta chains below, sequenced in a study of response to subunit inactivated influenza vaccine. TCRdb fed the RT-PCR reads into MiXCR, producing one record per CDR3 protein. The sample has 500,000 to 600,000 distinct CDR3 sequences; 11% to 15% are singletons. The starting material was PBMCs from blood, obtained approximately 13 days after vaccination. These receptors all come from a man aged 45-65 years who received an inactivated influenza vaccine.

CDR3: CASSQLLAGGTDTQYF. The CDR3 nucleotides read TGTGCCAGCTCACAGTTACTAGCGGGGGGCACAGATACGCAGTATTTT. The chain joins TRBV18 to TRBJ2-3; the match to TRBD2 covers 11 bases. There are 16 residues in the CDR3. The V segment lost 4 bases and the J segment 1 base; nucleotides outside the gene matches: 4. CDR1 and CDR2 from the germline V gene are KGHSH and LQKENI.

This clonotype was seen at least ten times. The V call is TRBV12-3 or TRBV12-4, the J call TRBJ1-3; TRBD1 matches at 9 bases. With 8 bases clipped from V and 5 bases from J, the junction kept 4 bases outside the gene matches. The CDR3 is made up of 13 amino acids. CDR3 in amino acids: CASGTGNRNTIYF. CDR3 nucleotides: TGTGCCAGCGGGACAGGGAATAGAAACACCATATATTTT.

The chain couples TRBV6-1 to TRBJ2-5, with D perhaps TRBD1 (6 bases). V lost 6 bases, J lost 7 bases, and 21 bases lay in between. Per germline, CDR1 MNHNS and CDR2 SASEGT. The CDR3 sequence is 15 residues long. CDR3 in amino acids: CASRMDSTTFRTQYF. For the CDR3, the DNA is TGTGCCAGCAGGATGGACAGCACCACATTTCGGACCCAGTACTTC.

J is TRBJ2-3 and V is TRBV10-3; D is possibly TRBD1 (6 bases). From germline, CDR1 is ENHRY and CDR2 SYGVKD. V was clipped by 7 bases and J by 2 bases, with 19 bases between them. The CDR3 has 16 residues. CDR3 in DNA: TGTGCCATCATTGGCTGGGGGACAATAAACACAGATACGCAGTATTTT. This gives the protein CAIIGWGTINTDTQYF.

This clonotype was observed a handful of times. This chain's CDR3 is CASSQVLRTAYNEQFF. As DNA, the CDR3 is TGTGCCAGCAGCCAAGTTCTGAGGACGGCCTACAATGAGCAGTTCTTC. This rearrangement joins TRBV14 to TRBJ2-1; no clear D. Germline-derived CDR1 and CDR2 are SGHDN and FVKESK. The CDR3 runs 16 residues. The V gene lost 1 base and the J gene lost 2 bases, with 12 bases spanning the gap.

The chain has TRBV7-2 and TRBJ2-1, with D hard to call. From germline, CDR1 is SGHTA and CDR2 FQGNSA. The CDR3 length is 13 residues. V dropped 2 bases and J dropped 5 bases, with 7 bases sitting between them. CDR3 DNA sequence: TGTGCCAGCAGCTTATCCCCGGACAATGAGCAGTTCTTC. This gives the protein CASSLSPDNEQFF.

This clonotype has just a few counts. The rearrangement uses TRBV20-1 and TRBJ1-2; 7 nucleotides match TRBD1. There are 13 residues in the CDR3. V shed 3 bases, J shed 3 bases, and the junction held 4 bases outside the gene matches. CDR1 is DFQATT, CDR2 SNEGSKA, per germline (reference sequence). DNA of the CDR3: TGCAGTGCTAGGGCCAGGGGGGACTATGGCTACACCTTC. Protein sequence: CSARARGDYGYTF.

With respect to this clonotype: The junction and the germline gene differ at one end; a read error may be behind it. The chain links TRBV6-5 to TRBJ1-2; 10 bases line up with TRBD1. Germline V gives CDR1 MNHEY, CDR2 SVGAGI. The CDR3 totals 13 residues. This CDR3 is CASSYKTGGRLEF. The CDR3, as DNA: TGTGCCAGCAGTTACAAGACAGGGGGCCGACTGGAATTC.

The chain couples TRBV7-2 to TRBJ1-6, with 8 nucleotides matching TRBD1. Germline CDR1 and CDR2: SGHTA and FQGNSA. CDR3 length equals 16 residues. Trimming took 8 bases from V and 4 from J; bases not matched to a gene: 10. The CDR3 loop reads CASQGTGGGYNSPLHF. The CDR3 nucleotides read TGTGCCAGCCAGGGTACAGGGGGAGGGTATAATTCACCCCTCCACTTT.

This clonotype has a handful of counts. This rearrangement joins TRBV3-1 to TRBJ2-6, with 10 bases fitting TRBD2. V lost 0 bases to trimming and J lost 1 base; unmatched junction nucleotides: 6. Germline-derived CDR1 and CDR2 are LGHDT and YNNKEL (reference sequence). This CDR3 contains 19 residues. CDR3 coding DNA: TGTGCCAGCAGCCAAGATGGGGCTAGCGGGAGTTCTGGGGCCAACGTCCTGACTTTC. Its protein product is CASSQDGASGSSGANVLTF.

The chain links TRBV4-2 to TRBJ2-4; D ambiguous. Germline V gene sequence: CDR1 LGHNA, CDR2 YNFKEQ. This CDR3 comprises 16 residues. V shed 1 base and J shed 6 bases, with 16 bases lying between them. CDR3 region: CASSQVKAHWGNIQYF. CDR3 bases: TGTGCCAGCAGCCAAGTAAAAGCCCACTGGGGAAACATTCAGTACTTC.

The genes are TRBV5-1 and TRBJ2-1; 7 nucleotides agree with TRBD2. With 4 bases clipped from V and 0 bases from J, the junction kept 7 bases outside the gene matches. Per germline, CDR1 SGHRS and CDR2 YFSETQ. The CDR3 has 16 amino acids. The CDR3 nucleotides are TGCGCCAGCAGCCGAACTAGCGCGAGCTCCTACAATGAGCAGTTCTTC. The encoded protein is CASSRTSASSYNEQFF. Combining the CDR3 with reference TRBV5-1 and TRBJ2-1 gives the whole variable domain KAGVTQTPRYLIKTRGQQVTLSCSPISGHRSVSWYQQTPGQGLQFLFEYFSETQRNKGNFPGRFSGRQFSNSRSEMNVSTLELGDSALYLCASSRTSASSYNEQFFGPGTRLTVL.

J is TRBJ2-1 and V is TRBV5-6; 10 bases align to TRBD2. Germline CDR1 is SGHDT and CDR2 is YYEEEE. The trim removed 1 base at V and 5 bases at J, leaving 3 bases unmatched. This CDR3 is 15 amino acids long. The CDR3 loop reads CASSLQRGGDNEQFF. In nucleotides, the CDR3 is TGTGCCAGCAGCTTGCAGCGGGGGGGGGACAATGAGCAGTTCTTC.

The table lists this clonotype with many counts. J is TRBJ2-6 and V is TRBV19; 7 nucleotides align to TRBD1. The germline CDR1 and CDR2 sequences are LNHDA and SQIVND (reference sequence). This CDR3 is built from 17 residues. V gave up 8 bases and J gave up 2 bases; unmatched junction bases: 12. The CDR3 region is CASRQGKASPGANVLTF. CDR3 in DNA: TGTGCCAGTCGACAGGGTAAGGCGTCTCCTGGGGCCAACGTCCTGACTTTC.

The table lists this clonotype with a few counts. The V gene is TRBV5-1, the J gene TRBJ2-7; D may be TRBD1 or TRBD2 (5 bases each). CDR3 length equals 15 residues. Trimming stripped 0 bases from V and 3 bases from J, with 13 bases between. The germline V gene encodes CDR1 SGHRS and CDR2 YFSETQ. Here the CDR3 reads CASSLGFGDGYEQYF. The CDR3 coding sequence is TGCGCCAGCAGCTTGGGGTTTGGGGACGGCTACGAGCAGTACTTC.

This clonotype has ten or more counts. V usage is TRBV4-3 and J usage is TRBJ2-1; D not resolved. CDR1 LGHNA and CDR2 YSLEER come from the germline V gene. The CDR3 spans 13 residues. V gave up 0 bases and J gave up 4 bases, with 4 bases separating them. The CDR3 bases are TGCGCCAGCAGCCAAGACTGGTACAATGAGCAGTTCTTC. Its translation is CASSQDWYNEQFF.

In this sample, this clonotype turned up a few times. This chain joins TRBV15 and TRBJ2-7; TRBD1 aligns across 7 bases. Germline-derived CDR1 and CDR2 are LNHNV and YYDKDF (reference sequence). The trim removed 4 bases at V and 2 bases at J, leaving 5 bases unmatched. The CDR3 has 14 amino acids. CDR3 DNA sequence: TGTGCCACCAGCAAAGAAGGACAGGCCTACGAGCAGTACTTC. Translation gives CATSKEGQAYEQYF.

This chain connects TRBV4-3 to TRBJ2-3; perhaps TRBD2 as D (6 bases). CDR1 and CDR2 from the germline V gene are LGHNA and YSLEER. Trimming shortened V by 3 bases and J by 5 bases, and 9 bases separated the two germline ends. The length of the CDR3 is 13 residues. The chain's CDR3 is CASSQGLKDTQYF. The CDR3, as DNA: TGCGCCAGCAGCCAGGGACTCAAAGATACGCAGTATTTT.

In its sample, this clonotype was seen a few times. The V gene is TRBV11-2, the J gene TRBJ2-1; D remains unclear. V lost 7 bases to trimming and J lost 5 bases, with 27 bases between them. Germline values: CDR1 SGHAT, CDR2 FQNNGV. The CDR3 has 18 amino acids. This CDR3 is CASNPDSWWRSLHNEQFF. CDR3 nucleotide sequence: TGTGCCAGCAATCCAGACTCTTGGTGGCGGAGCTTACACAATGAGCAGTTCTTC. Drawing the rest from reference TRBV11-2 and TRBJ2-1, the complete variable domain is EAGVAQSPRYKIIEKRQSVAFWCNPISGHATLYWYQQILGQGPKLLIQFQNNGVVDDSQLPKDRFSAERLKGVDSTLKIQPAKLEDSAVYLCASNPDSWWRSLHNEQFFGPGTRLTVL.

The table lists this clonotype with a few counts. This chain uses TRBV19 with TRBJ1-1, with unresolved D. Per germline, CDR1 LNHDA and CDR2 SQIVND (reference sequence). The CDR3 consists of 16 residues. Trimming cost V 6 bases and J 5 bases, with 22 bases left between them. The CDR3: CASRAEWYLTGTEAFF. For the CDR3, the DNA is TGTGCCAGTAGGGCCGAATGGTATCTGACGGGGACTGAAGCTTTCTTT. The variable domain in full, with the rest retrieved from reference TRBV19 and TRBJ1-1, is DGGITQSPKYLFRKEGQNVTLSCEQNLNHDAMYWYRQDPGQGLRLIYYSQIVNDFQKGDIAEGYSVSREKKESFPLTVTSAQKNPTAFYLCASRAEWYLTGTEAFFGQGTRLTVV.

This clonotype has at least ten counts. The chain joins TRBV27 to TRBJ2-3, with D tentatively TRBD2 (6 bases). Deletions cut 3 bases from V and 0 bases from J, with 13 bases between. The CDR3 covers 16 residues. Looked up from germline, CDR1 is MNHEY and CDR2 is SMNVEV (reference sequence). CDR3 bases: TGTGCCAGCAGTTTCATTCTGGCGGGGAGCACAGATACGCAGTATTTT. Its protein product is CASSFILAGSTDTQYF.

A few counts support this clonotype. The rearrangement joins TRBV6-1 to TRBJ2-7; 11 bases are a match to TRBD1. Germline loops: CDR1 MNHNS, CDR2 SASEGT. This CDR3 comprises 16 residues. With 5 bases clipped from V and 1 base from J, the junction kept 7 bases outside the gene matches. Written as DNA, the CDR3 is TGTGCCAGCAGTCAATGGGACAGGGGGGTATCCTACGAGCAGTACTTC. It translates to CASSQWDRGVSYEQYF.

This clonotype turned up a few times. The chain links TRBV30 to TRBJ1-5; D is ambiguous. Trimming removed 1 base from V and 4 bases from J, with 14 bases in between. Germline V CDR1 and CDR2: GTSNPN, SVGIG (reference sequence). The CDR3 contains 15 residues. This CDR3 reads CAWSARHTINQPQHF. DNA of the CDR3: TGTGCCTGGAGTGCCCGGCACACCATAAATCAGCCCCAGCATTTT.

This clonotype was picked up one time. The rearrangement joins TRBV18 to TRBJ2-6; no definite D call. Trimming left V 3 bases short and J 1 base short, with 13 bases between. This CDR3 comprises 17 residues. Germline V gene sequence: CDR1 KGHSH, CDR2 LQKENI. The CDR3 nucleotides read TGTGCCAGCTCACCGACGGTCACCATTTCTGGGGCCAACGTCCTGACTTTC. This gives the protein CASSPTVTISGANVLTF.

The gene calls are TRBV7-9 and TRBJ1-5; D is unresolved. V was shortened by 2 bases and J by 6 bases, with 8 bases between the two germline ends. Germline values: CDR1 SEHNR, CDR2 FQNEAQ (reference sequence). The CDR3 is 13 amino acids. This chain's CDR3 is CASSLMGGQPQHF. The DNA for the CDR3 is TGTGCCAGCAGCTTAATGGGTGGTCAGCCCCAGCATTTT.

V is TRBV5-1 and J is TRBJ2-1; 8 bases align to TRBD2. This CDR3 has 16 residues. Germline V gene sequence: CDR1 SGHRS, CDR2 YFSETQ. Unmatched junction bases numbered 12, after V lost 1 base and J lost 9 bases. Here the CDR3 DNA reads TGCGCCAGCAGCTTGTCGAGCCTAGCGGGTGGGGCTGAGCAGTTCTTC. Translating it yields CASSLSSLAGGAEQFF.

The chain recombines TRBV7-9 with TRBJ1-1; the D gene is possibly TRBD1 (6 bases). With 3 bases removed from V and 3 bases from J, the gap between germline ends came to 14 bases. The CDR3 sequence is 15 residues long. Germline loops: CDR1 SEHNR, CDR2 FQNEAQ (reference sequence). The CDR3 DNA follows: TGTGCCAGCAGCTTCGAGGGGGTACGGTACACTGAAGCTTTCTTT. Protein product: CASSFEGVRYTEAFF.

This clonotype occurred a few times. V is TRBV24-1 and J is TRBJ2-2; 8 nucleotides line up with TRBD1. The CDR3 has 15 amino acids. Germline CDR1 and CDR2: KGHDR and SFDVKD. The junction had 1 base not matched to a gene; V was cut back by 3 bases and J by 2 bases. The CDR3 DNA reads as TGTGCCACCAGTGATGGGACAGGTAACACCGGGGAGCTGTTTTTT. Protein product: CATSDGTGNTGELFF.

This clonotype was counted ten times or more. The V call is TRBV12-3 or TRBV12-4, the J call TRBJ2-1, with D perhaps matching TRBD2 (6 bases). V shed 4 bases and J shed 3 bases, with 10 bases lying between them. This CDR3 is built from 14 residues. This CDR3 is CASSSREIYNEQFF. CDR3 DNA: TGTGCCAGCAGTTCCCGGGAGATCTACAATGAGCAGTTCTTC.

There are many counts of this clonotype. V usage is TRBV28 and J usage is TRBJ2-7, with 9 bases fitting TRBD1. Germline-derived CDR1 and CDR2 are MDHEN and SYDVKM. The CDR3 length is 17 residues. J was trimmed by 3 bases and V by 2 bases; bases with no gene match: 11. For the CDR3, the DNA is TGTGCCAGCAGTTTAGGCCCCCGGGACAGGGTAAACTACGAGCAGTACTTC. This gives the protein CASSLGPRDRVNYEQYF.